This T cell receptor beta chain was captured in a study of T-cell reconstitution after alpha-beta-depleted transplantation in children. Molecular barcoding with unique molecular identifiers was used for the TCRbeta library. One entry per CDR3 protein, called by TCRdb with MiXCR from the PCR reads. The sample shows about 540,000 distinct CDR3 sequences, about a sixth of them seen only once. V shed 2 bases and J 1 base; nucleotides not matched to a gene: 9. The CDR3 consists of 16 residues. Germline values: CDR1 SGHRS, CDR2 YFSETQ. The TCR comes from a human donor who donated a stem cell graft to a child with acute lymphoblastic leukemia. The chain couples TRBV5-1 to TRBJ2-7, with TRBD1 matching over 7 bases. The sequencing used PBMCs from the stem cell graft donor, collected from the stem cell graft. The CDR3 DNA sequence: TGCGCCAGCAGCTTAACCGGTGGGACAGTGTCCTACGAGCAGTACTTC. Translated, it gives CASSLTGGTVSYEQYF. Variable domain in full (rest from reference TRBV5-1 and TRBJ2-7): KAGVTQTPRYLIKTRGQQVTLSCSPISGHRSVSWYQQTPGQGLQFLFEYFSETQRNKGNFPGRFSGRQFSNSRSEMNVSTLELGDSALYLCASSLTGGTVSYEQYFGPGTRLTVT.